This T cell receptor (beta chain) is drawn from a study of blood T cell repertoires in COVID-19. In the study overall: In each case, the material was cDNA or gDNA derived from T cells, B-cell-depleted T cells, or PBMCs.

The V gene end was trimmed by 4 bases and the J gene end by 7 bases; junction bases not matched to a gene: 7. This CDR3 has 14 amino acids. CDR1 LNHDA and CDR2 SQIVND come from the germline V gene (reference sequence). Categorization into cohorts depended on clinical history that participants reported. Clones were read by immunoSEQ multiplex PCR, and TCRdb kept only the in-frame ones, dropping some. The sample contains 300,000 to 400,000 clones, more than 75% of which appear only once. The origin of this receptor is a woman aged 18-29 years who had recovered from COVID-19. What was sequenced was PBMCs or T cells enriched from blood (not recorded which). The J gene is TRBJ1-5, the V gene TRBV19; 7 bases map to TRBD1. The DNA of the CDR3 is TGTGCCAGTAGTACGGGAGGGGGCAGGCAGCCCCAGCATTTT. Its translation: CASSTGGGRQPQHF. The complete variable domain, with remaining parts taken from reference TRBV19 and TRBJ1-5, reads DGGITQSPKYLFRKEGQNVTLSCEQNLNHDAMYWYRQDPGQGLRLIYYSQIVNDFQKGDIAEGYSVSREKKESFPLTVTSAQKNPTAFYLCASSTGGGRQPQHFGDGTRLSIL.